The 3 T cell receptor beta chains below come from one sample, sequenced in a study of cytomegalovirus exposure and HLA in healthy donors. Measured with immunoSEQ multiplex PCR; TCRdb has only the in-frame clones, and not every one. The sample records 110,000 or so clones, approximately 90% being singletons. The source material was PBMCs. These TCRs come from a man between 18 and 35 years old in good health and CMV-seropositive.

The chain employs TRBV7-2 and TRBJ1-2, with 8 bases lining up with TRBD1. Trimming cost V 6 bases and J 7 bases; bases outside gene matches: 7. The CDR3 has 13 amino acids. The V gene's germline CDR1 is SGHTA and CDR2 FQGNSA. In DNA form, the CDR3 reads TGTGCCAGCAGTCGACAGGGGTTGGTTGGCTACACCTTC. It specifies CASSRQGLVGYTF.

This chain connects TRBV29-1 to TRBJ2-1; 9 positions agree with TRBD1. The CDR3 contains 14 residues. Germline loops: CDR1 SQVTM, CDR2 ANQGSEA. The trim removed 3 bases at V and 7 bases at J, leaving 7 bases unmatched. The CDR3 DNA sequence: TGCAGCGTTGACGGGGGACAGGGAGGAAATGAGCAGTTCTTC. This gives the protein CSVDGGQGGNEQFF.

The chain combines TRBV27 with TRBJ1-5, with 7 bases lining up with TRBD1. J was trimmed by 3 bases and V by 3 bases; bases with no gene match: 2. This CDR3 has 14 amino acids. Germline V gene sequence: CDR1 MNHEY, CDR2 SMNVEV (reference sequence). The CDR3 is CASSLDRNNQPQHF. The CDR3 DNA is TGTGCCAGCAGTTTGGACAGGAACAATCAGCCCCAGCATTTT.